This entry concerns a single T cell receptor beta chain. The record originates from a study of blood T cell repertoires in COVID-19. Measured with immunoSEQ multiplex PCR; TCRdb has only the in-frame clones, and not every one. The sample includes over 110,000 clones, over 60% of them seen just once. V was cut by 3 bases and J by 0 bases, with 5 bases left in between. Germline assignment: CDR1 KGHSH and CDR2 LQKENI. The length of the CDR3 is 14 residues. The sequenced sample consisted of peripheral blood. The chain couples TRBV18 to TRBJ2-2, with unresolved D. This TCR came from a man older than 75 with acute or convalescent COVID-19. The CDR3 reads CASSPSPNTGELFF. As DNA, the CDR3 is TGTGCCAGCTCACCGAGCCCGAACACCGGGGAGCTGTTTTTT.